This T cell receptor beta chain was sequenced for a study of T cell changes during pregnancy in multiple sclerosis (dated by TCRdb to the late 2010s). Concerning the study at large: The study examined how the T cell repertoire changed over the course of pregnancy in women with multiple sclerosis.

Notes on this clone: Its antigen remains unidentified. Qualities for individual bases were not recorded, and no much larger clone is one base off.

Counted from cysteine to phenylalanine, this CDR3 has 16 amino acids. The kept DNA is CDR3 alone, 48 bases in frame from the first base. The V end gives up 6 bases and the J end 2 bases, leaving 9 bases in the junction not matched to a gene. As encoded in the germline V gene (reference sequence), CDR1 is MNHNY while CDR2 is SVGAGI. Library generation was performed with the immunoSEQ multiplex PCR assay. The table was pulled from immuneACCESS by TCRdb, which kept in-frame rearrangements only. Such tables lose some clones; where checked, under half of the loss comes from unresolved V genes, and the rest has no known cause. This sample comprises about 36,000 clones, roughly 91% of them detected only once. Together, the top ten hold 0.45% to 0.5% of the sample.

In this chain, TRBV6-6 is recombined with TRBJ1-2, with 10 middle bases fitting TRBD1. The source was CD4+ T cells from peripheral blood mononuclear cells, collected in the second trimester of pregnancy. The receptor's source is a female donor in good health, enrolled as a control in a pregnancy study. The CDR3 here reads CASSRGQGLPNYGYTF. Here is the DNA: TGTGCCAGCAGCAGGGGACAGGGGCTCCCAAACTATGGCTACACCTTC.